This T cell receptor (beta chain) was identified in a study of technical replicates of blood from a handful of donors. There are 16 residues in the CDR3. CDR1 is LNHDA, CDR2 SQIVND, per germline (reference sequence). J lost 0 bases, V lost 9 bases, and 10 bases had no gene match. Assay: immunoSEQ multiplex PCR; the TCRdb copy retains only in-frame clones and omits some. The repertoire holds some 77,000 clones, with just under 95% as singletons. Sequencing used T cells isolated from PBMCs. The sequence came from a human donor in good health. The V call is TRBV19, the J call TRBJ1-5, with 8 nucleotides matching TRBD1. The CDR3 DNA sequence: TGTGCCAGCCTGTCTCCGGGACAGGCTAGCAATCAGCCCCAGCATTTT. Amino acids: CASLSPGQASNQPQHF.